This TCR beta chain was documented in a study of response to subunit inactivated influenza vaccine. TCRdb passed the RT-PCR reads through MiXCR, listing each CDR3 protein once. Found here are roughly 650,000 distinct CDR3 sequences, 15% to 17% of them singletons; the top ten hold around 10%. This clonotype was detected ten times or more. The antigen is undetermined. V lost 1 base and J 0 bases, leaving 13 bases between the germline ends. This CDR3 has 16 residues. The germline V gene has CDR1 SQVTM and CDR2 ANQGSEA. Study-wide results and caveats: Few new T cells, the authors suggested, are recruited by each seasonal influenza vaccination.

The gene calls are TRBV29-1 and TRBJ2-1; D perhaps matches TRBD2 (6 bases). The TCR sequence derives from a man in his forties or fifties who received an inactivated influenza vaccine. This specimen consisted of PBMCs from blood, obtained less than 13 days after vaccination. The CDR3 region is CSVEGRLGTSYNEQFF. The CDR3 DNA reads TGCAGCGTTGAAGGCCGACTAGGGACCTCCTACAATGAGCAGTTCTTC.